What follows are 15 T cell receptor beta chains derived from one specimen sequenced in a study of cytomegalovirus exposure and HLA in healthy donors. The study ran its PCR with 60 Vbeta and 13 Jbeta primers. Profiling relied on immunoSEQ multiplex PCR, and the TCRdb table lists in-frame clones only, not all of them. Here the sample spans over 90,000 clones, approximately 73% being singletons. Sequencing used PBMCs. These receptors originate from a woman aged 18-29 years in good health and CMV-seropositive.

The chain links TRBV9 to TRBJ1-6, with 7 bases aligning to TRBD1. The germline gives CDR1 SGDLS, CDR2 YYNGEE. This CDR3 is built from 15 residues. The trim removed 3 bases at V and 9 bases at J, leaving 9 bases unmatched. Here the CDR3 DNA reads TGTGCCAGCAGCGAGGGGACAGTGAGAGCTTCACCCCTCCACTTT. Its protein is CASSEGTVRASPLHF. The complete variable domain, with remaining parts taken from reference TRBV9 and TRBJ1-6, reads DSGVTQTPKHLITATGQRVTLRCSPRSGDLSVYWYQQSLDQGLQFLIQYYNGEERAKGNILERFSAQQFPDLHSELNLSSLELGDSALYFCASSEGTVRASPLHFGNGTRLTVT.

This sequence joins TRBV18 and TRBJ2-2, with a weak D call TRBD1 (6 bases). Germline CDR1 and CDR2: KGHSH and LQKENI. V lost 2 bases to trimming and J lost 5 bases, with 12 bases between them. The CDR3 is made up of 15 amino acids. Here the CDR3 DNA reads TGTGCCAGCTCACCAACAGGGTCACATACCGGGGAGCTGTTTTTT. It specifies CASSPTGSHTGELFF.

This clone was counted once. This chain links TRBV27 with TRBJ1-5; 7 nucleotides match TRBD1. The CDR3 extends over 17 amino acids. Losses at the gene ends were 3 bases for V and 0 bases for J; bases not matched to a gene: 8. Per the germline V gene, CDR1 is MNHEY and CDR2 is SMNVEV (reference sequence). CDR3 sequence reads: CASSLFGTVYSNQPQHF. In nucleotides, the CDR3 is TGTGCCAGCAGTTTGTTCGGGACAGTTTATAGCAATCAGCCCCAGCATTTT.

This clone was seen many times. The J gene is TRBJ2-1, the V gene TRBV10-2; 8 positions agree with TRBD2. This CDR3 spans 16 amino acids. Germline V CDR1 and CDR2: WSHSY, SAAADI. Germline trimming cut 1 base from V and 8 bases from J; bases unmatched to any gene: 10. The CDR3 DNA sequence: TGCGCCAGCAGTGAGTTTGGCAGGGTGGGACTAGATGAGCAGTTCTTC. It is translated as CASSEFGRVGLDEQFF.

CDR3 DNA: TGTGCCAGCAGCTTGGGACAGCAGAACACTGAAGCTTTCTTT. Residues: CASSLGQQNTEAFF. The chain carries TRBV5-4 and TRBJ1-1, with D maybe TRBD1 (5 bases). V lost 0 bases to trimming and J lost 1 base, with 7 bases between them. Germline CDR1 and CDR2: SGHNT and YYREEE (reference sequence). The CDR3 is 14 amino acids.

The V and J genes are TRBV5-1 and TRBJ2-1, with 9 bases fitting TRBD2. Trimming cost V 4 bases and J 7 bases; bases outside gene matches: 12. Germline V gene data show CDR1 as SGHRS and CDR2 as YFSETQ. The CDR3 runs to 16 residues. The CDR3 region has the DNA TGCGCCAGCAGCCCTGGGGTGGTAGCGGGAGTAAATGAGCAGTTCTTC. Translated: CASSPGVVAGVNEQFF.

V usage is TRBV10-3 and J usage is TRBJ1-6; TRBD1 might be the D (5 bases). From germline, CDR1 is ENHRY and CDR2 SYGVKD. Trimming pared 10 bases from V and 8 bases from J, leaving 15 bases between. The CDR3 totals 13 residues. DNA of the CDR3: TGTGCCACCCTTCGACAGTCTGATTCACCCCTCCACTTT. It translates to CATLRQSDSPLHF.

The rearrangement joins TRBV2 to TRBJ2-2; D remains unclear. Trimming left V 8 bases short and J 1 base short, with 14 bases between. There are 15 residues in the CDR3. Germline loops: CDR1 SNHLY, CDR2 FYNNEI. In DNA form, the CDR3 reads TGTGCCAGCTTGCTCTCTACGAAGAACACCGGGGAGCTGTTTTTT. Its translation: CASLLSTKNTGELFF.

The CDR3 is CASSSDTSGVIYEQYF. CDR3 DNA sequence: TGTGCCAGTAGTTCTGACACTAGCGGAGTCATCTACGAGCAGTACTTC. The chain carries TRBV19 and TRBJ2-7, with 8 bases identical to TRBD2. V was clipped by 5 bases and J by 3 bases; unmatched bases: 12. CDR1 is LNHDA, CDR2 SQIVND, per germline (reference sequence). The CDR3 loop spans 16 amino acids.

The rearrangement joins TRBV2 to TRBJ2-2, with 9 bases fitting TRBD2. V was clipped by 10 bases and J by 1 base; unmatched bases: 7. This CDR3 contains 15 residues. CDR1 SNHLY and CDR2 FYNNEI come from the germline V gene. The CDR3 loop is CATRGRGGNTGELFF. The DNA of the CDR3 is TGTGCCACCCGAGGGCGGGGGGGGAACACCGGGGAGCTGTTTTTT. The full variable domain, its missing parts supplied by reference TRBV2 and TRBJ2-2, is EPEVTQTPSHQVTQMGQEVILRCVPISNHLYFYWYRQILGQKVEFLVSFYNNEISEKSEIFDDQFSVERPDGSNFTLKIRSTKLEDSAMYFCATRGRGGNTGELFFGEGSRLTVL.

The genes are TRBV2 and TRBJ2-1; D not certain. Trimming pared 7 bases from V and 0 bases from J, leaving 10 bases between. This CDR3 has 14 amino acids. CDR1 and CDR2 from the germline V gene are SNHLY and FYNNEI. The CDR3 spells CASKSSVSYNEQFF. As DNA, the CDR3 is TGTGCCAGCAAGTCGAGCGTCTCCTACAATGAGCAGTTCTTC.

Worth noting for this clone: The same CDR3 arises from other DNA sequences in this sample as well. The chain employs TRBV5-1 and TRBJ1-3; no clear D gene. The V gene lost 4 bases and the J gene lost 1 base, with 9 bases spanning the gap. The CDR3 totals 14 residues. Germline lookup yields CDR1 SGHRS and CDR2 YFSETQ. DNA of the CDR3: TGCGCCAGCAGCCCAGGAGGATCTGGAAACACCATATATTTT. Its translation is CASSPGGSGNTIYF.

The rearrangement uses TRBV9 and TRBJ1-3; TRBD1 matches 8 bases. Trimming cost V 4 bases and J 8 bases; bases outside gene matches: 8. There are 14 residues in the CDR3. Germline CDR1 is SGDLS and CDR2 is YYNGEE. The CDR3 bases are TGTGCCAGCAGCACCCGGACAGGGCTTGACACCATATATTTT. Translated, it gives CASSTRTGLDTIYF. Full variable domain (missing parts from reference TRBV9 and TRBJ1-3): DSGVTQTPKHLITATGQRVTLRCSPRSGDLSVYWYQQSLDQGLQFLIQYYNGEERAKGNILERFSAQQFPDLHSELNLSSLELGDSALYFCASSTRTGLDTIYFGEGSWLTVV.

The rearrangement joins TRBV29-1 to TRBJ1-2; 7 bases are shared with TRBD1. The V segment lost 5 bases and the J segment 7 bases; nucleotides outside the gene matches: 13. The CDR3 contains 14 residues. Germline CDR1 reads SQVTM; CDR2 reads ANQGSEA. The DNA of the CDR3 is TGCAGCGTTTTATCCGACAGGGTCGTCTTTGGCTACACCTTC. It specifies CSVLSDRVVFGYTF. The full variable domain, completed using reference TRBV29-1 and TRBJ1-2, is SAVISQKPSRDICQRGTSLTIQCQVDSQVTMMFWYRQQPGQSLTLIATANQGSEATYESGFVIDKFPISRPNLTFSTLTVSNMSPEDSSIYLCSVLSDRVVFGYTFGSGTRLTVV.

The chain carries TRBV6-1 and TRBJ2-7; TRBD1 matches at 7 bases. The CDR3 covers 12 residues. Germline CDR1 is MNHNS and CDR2 is SASEGT. V was pared by 10 bases and J by 4 bases, with 7 bases of the junction left unmatched. As DNA, the CDR3 is TGTGCCACCGGGACAGTGCTATACGAGCAGTACTTC. Its translation is CATGTVLYEQYF.